These 4 T cell receptor beta chains share one sample of origin, sequenced in a study of monozygotic twins with inflammatory bowel disease. TCRdb re-analyzed the 5' RACE reads; it lists each CDR3 protein once, without DNA. The sample shows 90,000 to 110,000 distinct CDR3 sequences, and under 15% sits with its ten largest clones. Sequencing input: blood. Receptors originate from a human donor with ulcerative colitis or Crohn's disease, or a healthy co-twin of an affected twin (not recorded which).

The chain uses TRBV9 and TRBJ2-1; TCRdb's D call of TRBD2 is untestable without DNA. Looked up from germline, CDR1 is SGDLS and CDR2 is YYNGEE. This CDR3 region has 13 residues. CDR3 protein: CASSLRQGDWQFF.

This chain joins TRBV12-3 or TRBV12-4 and TRBJ2-4; the D call of TRBD2 rests on TCRdb alone, since no DNA is present to check it. This CDR3 is 17 amino acids long. The CDR3 spells CASSNFGLAGTKNIQYF.

This rearrangement joins TRBV7-3 to TRBJ2-1; TCRdb gives TRBD1 as the D gene, but with no DNA this cannot be confirmed. The V gene's germline CDR1 is SGHTA and CDR2 FQGTGA. CDR3 length: 16 residues. The CDR3 spells CASSLRYATGTDEQFF.

V is TRBV7-9 and J is TRBJ1-2. CDR1 is SEHNR and CDR2 is FQNEAQ in the germline V gene (reference sequence). This CDR3 spans 15 amino acids. This chain's CDR3 is CASSLGGRVDYGYTF.